A selection of T cell receptor beta chains follows, all from one sample in a study of T cell responses to AZD1222 COVID-19 vaccine. Here immunoSEQ multiplex PCR was the method, and the copy in TCRdb shows in-frame clones only, minus some. The sample includes about 130,000 clones, about 93% seen only once; the top ten take about 0.91%. The sample consisted of peripheral blood, taken on day 0 of AZD1222 vaccination. The receptors here all came from an adult in good health. CDR3s include the opening cysteine and the closing phenylalanine or tryptophan. The D gene is left open where the match is weak. A row's size may be missing; if present it is once, few, many or a size class.

clone size: NA
D gene: TRBD1
J gene: TRBJ2-2
V gene: TRBV3-1/TRBV3-2
CDR3 protein: CASSRTGGRTGELFF
CDR3 DNA: TGTGCCAGCAGTCGGACAGGGGGCCGAACCGGGGAGCTGTTTTTT

clone size: once
D gene: NA
J gene: TRBJ1-3
V gene: TRBV19
CDR3 protein: CASSIRRGNTIYF
CDR3 DNA: TGTGCCAGTAGTATCCGCAGGGGCAACACCATATATTTT

clone size: NA
D gene: NA
J gene: TRBJ1-6
V gene: TRBV30
CDR3 protein: CAWAATDSYNSPLHF
CDR3 DNA: TGTGCCTGGGCTGCGACCGATTCCTATAATTCACCCCTCCACTTT

clone size: NA
D gene: NA
J gene: TRBJ1-2
V gene: TRBV9
CDR3 protein: CASSVGRRGGAYGYTF
CDR3 DNA: TGTGCCAGCAGCGTAGGCCGGAGAGGCGGCGCCTATGGCTACACCTTC

clone size: NA
D gene: TRBD1
J gene: TRBJ1-4
V gene: TRBV7-9
CDR3 protein: CASSLGLFPGQGNEKLFF
CDR3 DNA: TGTGCCAGCAGCCTCGGGCTCTTTCCGGGACAGGGCAATGAAAAACTGTTTTTT

clone size: NA
D gene: NA
J gene: TRBJ1-2
V gene: TRBV14
CDR3 protein: CASSQDRPGTYGYTF
CDR3 DNA: TGTGCCAGCAGCCAAGATCGTCCGGGGACCTATGGCTACACCTTC

clone size: NA
D gene: TRBD1
J gene: TRBJ1-1
V gene: TRBV7-9
CDR3 protein: CASSRTGTGDRSEAFF
CDR3 DNA: TGTGCCAGCAGCCGTACCGGGACAGGGGACCGAAGTGAAGCTTTCTTT

clone size: NA
D gene: TRBD1
J gene: TRBJ1-1
V gene: TRBV5-1
CDR3 protein: CASSLGGGSTEAFF
CDR3 DNA: TGCGCCAGCAGCCTAGGGGGCGGGAGCACTGAAGCTTTCTTT

clone size: NA
D gene: TRBD1
J gene: TRBJ1-6
V gene: TRBV2
CDR3 protein: CASGPGQYNSPLHF
CDR3 DNA: TGTGCCAGTGGCCCGGGACAGTATAATTCACCCCTCCACTTT

clone size: NA
D gene: NA
J gene: TRBJ1-4
V gene: TRBV3-1/TRBV3-2
CDR3 protein: CASSQDRLQMGLKTNEKLFF
CDR3 DNA: TGTGCCAGCAGCCAAGATAGGCTTCAGATGGGACTGAAGACTAATGAAAAACTGTTTTTT

clone size: NA
D gene: NA
J gene: TRBJ2-7
V gene: TRBV5-1
CDR3 protein: CASSKVTGEGEQYF
CDR3 DNA: TGCGCCAGCAGCAAGGTGACAGGGGAGGGCGAGCAGTACTTC

clone size: NA
D gene: NA
J gene: TRBJ2-3
V gene: TRBV3-1/TRBV3-2
CDR3 protein: CASSQTTVDTQYF
CDR3 DNA: TGTGCCAGCAGCCAAACGACGGTAGATACGCAGTATTTT

clone size: NA
D gene: TRBD1
J gene: TRBJ2-7
V gene: TRBV2
CDR3 protein: CASRDREYEQYF
CDR3 DNA: TGTGCCAGCAGAGACAGGGAATACGAGCAGTACTTC

clone size: once
D gene: NA
J gene: TRBJ1-1
V gene: TRBV18
CDR3 protein: CASSPRAAEAFF
CDR3 DNA: TGTGCCAGCTCACCACGGGCCGCTGAAGCTTTCTTT

clone size: once
D gene: NA
J gene: TRBJ1-1
V gene: TRBV24-1
CDR3 protein: CATSDFAPDRGPTGTEAFF
CDR3 DNA: TGTGCCACCAGTGATTTTGCTCCTGATAGGGGACCCACAGGCACTGAAGCTTTCTTT

clone size: NA
D gene: NA
J gene: TRBJ1-5
V gene: TRBV18
CDR3 protein: CASSLSDPGLNQPQHF
CDR3 DNA: TGTGCCAGCTCACTCTCTGACCCGGGCCTTAATCAGCCCCAGCATTTT

clone size: NA
D gene: NA
J gene: TRBJ2-7
V gene: TRBV6-5
CDR3 protein: CASSVISLGEQYF
CDR3 DNA: TGTGCCAGCAGCGTCATTTCCCTAGGGGAGCAGTACTTC

clone size: NA
D gene: NA
J gene: TRBJ1-2
V gene: TRBV5-1
CDR3 protein: CASNPGQGEGYTF
CDR3 DNA: TGCGCCAGCAACCCGGGCCAGGGAGAAGGCTACACCTTC

clone size: NA
D gene: NA
J gene: TRBJ1-2
V gene: TRBV19
CDR3 protein: CASSIGPPGGKGYTF
CDR3 DNA: TGTGCCAGTAGTATAGGCCCCCCCGGGGGCAAAGGCTACACCTTC

clone size: NA
D gene: NA
J gene: TRBJ1-1
V gene: TRBV5-1
CDR3 protein: CASSYAGPTEAFF
CDR3 DNA: TGCGCCAGCAGTTACGCAGGGCCCACTGAAGCTTTCTTT

clone size: once
D gene: TRBD1
J gene: TRBJ1-2
V gene: TRBV18
CDR3 protein: CASSPDRGTYYGYTF
CDR3 DNA: TGTGCCAGCTCACCGGACAGGGGAACGTACTATGGCTACACCTTC

clone size: once
D gene: TRBD1
J gene: TRBJ2-7
V gene: TRBV7-9
CDR3 protein: CASSSLTGGNYEQYF
CDR3 DNA: TGTGCCAGCAGCTCGCTGACAGGGGGAAACTACGAGCAGTACTTC

clone size: NA
D gene: NA
J gene: TRBJ1-2
V gene: TRBV9
CDR3 protein: CASSVGTGGYGYTF
CDR3 DNA: TGTGCCAGCAGCGTAGGTACAGGCGGCTATGGCTACACCTTC

clone size: NA
D gene: NA
J gene: TRBJ2-3
V gene: TRBV6-5
CDR3 protein: CASSLDTQYF
CDR3 DNA: TGTGCCAGCAGCTTGGATACGCAGTATTTT

clone size: NA
D gene: NA
J gene: TRBJ2-3
V gene: TRBV2
CDR3 protein: CASSLQGWDTQYF
CDR3 DNA: TGTGCCAGCAGCTTACAGGGTTGGGATACGCAGTATTTT

clone size: NA
D gene: NA
J gene: TRBJ2-7
V gene: TRBV9
CDR3 protein: CASSPDGSWYEQYF
CDR3 DNA: TGTGCCAGCAGCCCAGACGGAAGCTGGTACGAGCAGTACTTC

clone size: NA
D gene: NA
J gene: TRBJ2-5
V gene: TRBV5-4
CDR3 protein: CASSLPGSEETQYF
CDR3 DNA: TGTGCCAGCAGCTTGCCGGGCTCGGAAGAGACCCAGTACTTC

clone size: once
D gene: NA
J gene: TRBJ2-1
V gene: TRBV3-1/TRBV3-2
CDR3 protein: CASSPPQGWYNEQFF
CDR3 DNA: TGTGCCAGCAGCCCGCCGCAGGGGTGGTACAATGAGCAGTTCTTC

clone size: NA
D gene: TRBD2
J gene: TRBJ2-1
V gene: TRBV6-5
CDR3 protein: CASSYSTGLGYNEQFF
CDR3 DNA: TGTGCCAGCAGTTACTCCACGGGACTAGGCTACAATGAGCAGTTCTTC

clone size: NA
D gene: NA
J gene: TRBJ1-4
V gene: TRBV6-6
CDR3 protein: CASSYSVAGVNEKLFF
CDR3 DNA: TGTGCCAGCAGTTACTCGGTCGCAGGGGTTAATGAAAAACTGTTTTTT

clone size: NA
D gene: NA
J gene: TRBJ1-2
V gene: TRBV6-1
CDR3 protein: CASSEYSSNYGYTF
CDR3 DNA: TGTGCCAGCAGTGAATACAGTTCTAACTATGGCTACACCTTC

clone size: NA
D gene: NA
J gene: TRBJ1-3
V gene: TRBV18
CDR3 protein: CASSPLRRTGNTIYF
CDR3 DNA: TGTGCCAGCTCACCGTTAAGGAGAACTGGAAACACCATATATTTT

clone size: NA
D gene: NA
J gene: TRBJ2-2
V gene: TRBV11-3
CDR3 protein: CASSPRPNTGELFF
CDR3 DNA: TGTGCCAGCAGCCCGCGGCCCAACACCGGGGAGCTGTTTTTT

clone size: NA
D gene: NA
J gene: TRBJ1-2
V gene: TRBV12-3/TRBV12-4
CDR3 protein: CASSLGSRGYTF
CDR3 DNA: TGTGCCAGCAGTTTAGGGAGTCGCGGCTACACCTTC

clone size: once
D gene: NA
J gene: TRBJ1-6
V gene: TRBV6-5
CDR3 protein: CASSSINSPLHF
CDR3 DNA: TGTGCCAGCAGTTCTATTAATTCACCCCTCCACTTT

clone size: NA
D gene: TRBD2
J gene: TRBJ2-5
V gene: TRBV6-5
CDR3 protein: CASRTGTTETQYF
CDR3 DNA: TGTGCCAGCAGAACCGGGACTACCGAGACCCAGTACTTC

clone size: NA
D gene: TRBD1
J gene: TRBJ1-1
V gene: TRBV6-5
CDR3 protein: CASSHGQGTEAFF
CDR3 DNA: TGTGCCAGCAGCCACGGACAGGGCACTGAAGCTTTCTTT

clone size: NA
D gene: TRBD1
J gene: TRBJ2-3
V gene: TRBV2
CDR3 protein: CASSLNRGPTDTQYF
CDR3 DNA: TGTGCCAGCAGCTTAAACAGGGGGCCAACAGATACGCAGTATTTT

clone size: NA
D gene: NA
J gene: TRBJ1-1
V gene: TRBV12-3/TRBV12-4
CDR3 protein: CASSLSEVAEAFF
CDR3 DNA: TGTGCCAGCAGTCTTTCAGAGGTTGCTGAAGCTTTCTTT

clone size: NA
D gene: NA
J gene: TRBJ1-2
V gene: TRBV30
CDR3 protein: CAWSGGTSNYGYTF
CDR3 DNA: TGTGCCTGGAGTGGGGGGACATCCAACTATGGCTACACCTTC

clone size: NA
D gene: TRBD1
J gene: TRBJ2-2
V gene: TRBV10-3
CDR3 protein: CAIGGQTVGELFF
CDR3 DNA: TGTGCCATCGGGGGACAGACAGTCGGGGAGCTGTTTTTT

clone size: NA
D gene: TRBD1
J gene: TRBJ1-4
V gene: TRBV28
CDR3 protein: CASSLQGAKEKLFF
CDR3 DNA: TGTGCCAGCAGTTTACAGGGGGCGAAGGAAAAACTGTTTTTT

clone size: NA
D gene: NA
J gene: TRBJ1-4
V gene: TRBV7-9
CDR3 protein: CASSPTGRGEKLFF
CDR3 DNA: TGTGCCAGCAGCCCAACAGGGAGGGGTGAAAAACTGTTTTTT

clone size: NA
D gene: TRBD1
J gene: TRBJ2-3
V gene: TRBV6-5
CDR3 protein: CASKRTGGGDTQYF
CDR3 DNA: TGTGCCAGCAAGCGGACAGGGGGCGGAGATACGCAGTATTTT

clone size: NA
D gene: TRBD2
J gene: TRBJ2-1
V gene: TRBV6-6
CDR3 protein: CASNPSSGGYNEQFF
CDR3 DNA: TGTGCCAGCAACCCTTCTAGCGGGGGGTACAATGAGCAGTTCTTC

clone size: NA
D gene: TRBD1
J gene: TRBJ1-1
V gene: TRBV5-1
CDR3 protein: CASSPSPSGGLTEAFF
CDR3 DNA: TGCGCCAGCAGCCCAAGTCCGTCAGGGGGACTCACTGAAGCTTTCTTT

clone size: NA
D gene: NA
J gene: TRBJ2-7
V gene: TRBV27
CDR3 protein: CASSQGPYEQYF
CDR3 DNA: TGTGCCAGCAGCCAGGGACCGTACGAGCAGTACTTC

clone size: NA
D gene: NA
J gene: TRBJ2-7
V gene: TRBV11-3
CDR3 protein: CASSLLMGSYEQYF
CDR3 DNA: TGTGCCAGCAGCCTTCTGATGGGTTCCTACGAGCAGTACTTC

clone size: NA
D gene: TRBD2
J gene: TRBJ2-5
V gene: TRBV6-2/TRBV6-3
CDR3 protein: CASSQRGGGPFQETQYF
CDR3 DNA: TGTGCCAGCAGTCAACGTGGCGGGGGGCCCTTCCAAGAGACCCAGTACTTC

clone size: NA
D gene: NA
J gene: TRBJ1-1
V gene: TRBV5-1
CDR3 protein: CASSSGDHTEAFF
CDR3 DNA: TGCGCCAGCAGCTCAGGGGATCACACTGAAGCTTTCTTT

clone size: NA
D gene: NA
J gene: TRBJ1-6
V gene: TRBV11-3
CDR3 protein: CASSFGGRGSPLHF
CDR3 DNA: TGTGCCAGCAGCTTCGGGGGCCGGGGCTCACCCCTCCACTTT

clone size: NA
D gene: NA
J gene: TRBJ1-2
V gene: TRBV14
CDR3 protein: CASSQEDEGIYGYTF
CDR3 DNA: TGTGCCAGCAGCCAAGAGGATGAGGGGATCTATGGCTACACCTTC

clone size: NA
D gene: NA
J gene: TRBJ1-2
V gene: TRBV4-1
CDR3 protein: CASSQHYSRNYGYTF
CDR3 DNA: TGCGCCAGCAGCCAACATTACAGTCGTAACTATGGCTACACCTTC

clone size: NA
D gene: NA
J gene: TRBJ1-6
V gene: TRBV2
CDR3 protein: CARGAGINSPLHF
CDR3 DNA: TGTGCCAGAGGGGCAGGGATAAATTCACCCCTCCACTTT

clone size: NA
D gene: NA
J gene: TRBJ2-1
V gene: TRBV18
CDR3 protein: CASSPSQGYNEQFF
CDR3 DNA: TGTGCCAGCTCACCCTCACAGGGCTACAATGAGCAGTTCTTC

clone size: NA
D gene: NA
J gene: TRBJ1-6
V gene: TRBV6-6
CDR3 protein: CASSFLGNSPLHF
CDR3 DNA: TGTGCCAGCAGTTTCCTGGGTAATTCACCCCTCCACTTT